A single sample is the source of the 24 T cell receptor beta chains below, sequenced in a study of blood T cell repertoires in COVID-19 (dated by TCRdb to the early 2020s). The library came from the immunoSEQ multiplex PCR assay. The clones in this table, taken by TCRdb from immuneACCESS, are in-frame only. Not every clone is retained; where verified, under half of the shortfall comes from an unresolved V gene, and the cause of the rest is unknown. The sample profile shows approximately 130,000 clones; about 80% of them were found once. The ten largest clones capture roughly a tenth of the sample. Sequencing was carried out using peripheral blood. The receptor source for this set is a human donor in a cohort sampled during active COVID-19.

This clone was recorded only once. J is TRBJ1-3 and V is TRBV9, with TRBD1 as a possible D gene (5 bases). The germline V gene encodes CDR1 SGDLS and CDR2 YYNGEE. The CDR3 consists of 16 residues. Trimming took 0 bases from V and 0 from J, leaving 10 bases between them. The CDR3, as DNA: TGTGCCAGCAGCGTAGGGGAGGGGTTCTCTGGAAACACCATATATTTT. It is translated as CASSVGEGFSGNTIYF. The variable domain in full, with the rest retrieved from reference TRBV9 and TRBJ1-3, is DSGVTQTPKHLITATGQRVTLRCSPRSGDLSVYWYQQSLDQGLQFLIQYYNGEERAKGNILERFSAQQFPDLHSELNLSSLELGDSALYFCASSVGEGFSGNTIYFGEGSWLTVV.

This clone showed up just a few times. V gene TRBV13 combines with J gene TRBJ2-5; D remains unclear. Germline V gene data show CDR1 as PRHDT and CDR2 as FYEKMQ (reference sequence). The CDR3 runs 13 residues. The V and J ends lost 5 bases and 3 bases respectively, with 10 bases between them. The DNA of the CDR3 is TGTGCCAGCAGCCCATGGCTGGAAGAGACCCAGTACTTC. It specifies CASSPWLEETQYF.

This clone was observed a handful of times. This rearrangement joins TRBV5-1 to TRBJ2-7; the match to TRBD2 covers 8 bases. The CDR3 consists of 15 residues. V was pared by 4 bases and J by 3 bases, with 9 bases of the junction left unmatched. The germline gives CDR1 SGHRS, CDR2 YFSETQ. CDR3 nucleotide sequence: TGCGCCAGCAGCCCTACTAGCGGCGCTAGCTACGAGCAGTACTTC. Encoded protein: CASSPTSGASYEQYF. The full variable domain, in which reference TRBV5-1 and TRBJ2-7 provide the parts outside the CDR3, is KAGVTQTPRYLIKTRGQQVTLSCSPISGHRSVSWYQQTPGQGLQFLFEYFSETQRNKGNFPGRFSGRQFSNSRSEMNVSTLELGDSALYLCASSPTSGASYEQYFGPGTRLTVT.

This clone was picked up one time. V gene TRBV6-4 combines with J gene TRBJ1-2; D is ambiguous. Germline V CDR1 and CDR2: MRHNA, SNTAGT. This CDR3 contains 15 residues. V was pared by 7 bases and J by 6 bases, with 21 bases between. The DNA for the CDR3 is TGTGCCAGCACCTCCGAGGGTGGCAGCCGAAATGGCTACACCTTC. Protein sequence: CASTSEGGSRNGYTF.

V and J are TRBV28 and TRBJ2-7; tentative D call: TRBD2 (5 bases). Deletions cut 6 bases from V and 6 bases from J, with 18 bases between. The CDR3 contains 14 residues. The germline gives CDR1 MDHEN, CDR2 SYDVKM. The CDR3 bases are TGTGCCAGCAGGCTGTTACTTGAGGGAGTCGAGCAGTACTTC. Translated: CASRLLLEGVEQYF.

The chain recombines TRBV11-2 with TRBJ1-2; D is uncertain. The length of the CDR3 is 13 residues. The ends were cut back, 8 bases at V and 2 bases at J, with 12 bases in the middle. Germline lookup yields CDR1 SGHAT and CDR2 FQNNGV. In DNA, the CDR3 is TGTGCCAGCGCCCTGGCGGGCAACTATGGCTACACCTTC. Its protein product is CASALAGNYGYTF.

V gene TRBV28 combines with J gene TRBJ2-7, with D perhaps TRBD1 (5 bases). This CDR3 has 14 residues. Trimming removed 3 bases at V and 2 bases at J, with 11 bases between. The V gene's germline CDR1 is MDHEN and CDR2 SYDVKM. The CDR3 nucleotides are TGTGCCAGCAGTTTGGCCAGGGCGGCCTACGAGCAGTACTTC. It specifies CASSLARAAYEQYF.

This clone appeared a few times. J is TRBJ2-3 and V is TRBV11-1, with a weak D call TRBD1 (6 bases). Per germline, CDR1 SGHAT and CDR2 FQDESV (reference sequence). The CDR3 has 13 amino acids. The V end lost 6 bases, the J end lost 2 bases, and 9 bases lay between the germline ends. In DNA, the CDR3 is TGTGCCAGCAGGAGGACAGACACAGATACGCAGTATTTT. It yields the protein CASRRTDTDTQYF.

The chain links TRBV11-2 to TRBJ1-5; D might be TRBD1 (5 bases). The germline V and J ends were trimmed by 0 bases and 6 bases, with 12 bases remaining between them. CDR1 SGHAT and CDR2 FQNNGV come from the germline V gene. This CDR3 contains 15 residues. The CDR3 sequence is CASSLEGGRIQPQHF. The CDR3 DNA follows: TGTGCCAGCAGCTTAGAGGGGGGACGGATTCAGCCCCAGCATTTT.

The V call is TRBV5-1, the J call TRBJ2-1, with TRBD2 identical over 12 bases. The CDR3 loop spans 15 amino acids. Trimming removed 5 bases from V and 4 bases from J; junction bases left unmatched: 4. Germline CDR1 and CDR2: SGHRS and YFSETQ. The DNA of the CDR3 is TGCGCCAGCAGTCAAACTAGCGGGGGGTACAATGAGCAGTTCTTC. Amino acid sequence: CASSQTSGGYNEQFF.

The V and J genes are TRBV2 and TRBJ1-5, with a possible D match to TRBD1 (5 bases). This CDR3 contains 15 residues. The germline CDR1 and CDR2 sequences are SNHLY and FYNNEI. V was shortened by 1 base and J by 0 bases, with 7 bases between the two germline ends. CDR3 amino acids: CASSEGQNSNQPQHF. For the CDR3, the DNA is TGTGCCAGCAGTGAAGGACAGAATAGCAATCAGCCCCAGCATTTT.

This chain links TRBV5-6 with TRBJ2-5; a possible D gene is TRBD2 (5 bases). V was trimmed by 0 bases and J by 5 bases, leaving 14 bases between them. The CDR3 contains 15 residues. Germline CDR1 reads SGHDT; CDR2 reads YYEEEE. Here the CDR3 DNA reads TGTGCCAGCAGCTTGGGATGGACTCCGACCGAGACCCAGTACTTC. This gives the protein CASSLGWTPTETQYF.

The rearrangement joins TRBV3-1 (or the pseudogene TRBV3-2) to TRBJ1-2; 8 bases align to TRBD1. Germline values: CDR1 LGHDT, CDR2 YNNKEL (reference sequence). CDR3 length: 17 residues. V lost 0 bases and J lost 4; bases outside the gene matches: 10. The CDR3 region is CASSQDSLSGQAYGYTF. Here the CDR3 DNA reads TGTGCCAGCAGCCAAGACTCTCTATCGGGACAGGCCTATGGCTACACCTTC.

The rearrangement joins TRBV28 to TRBJ1-5, with D possibly being TRBD1 (5 bases). The length of the CDR3 is 16 residues. Germline V gives CDR1 MDHEN, CDR2 SYDVKM. Trimming cost V 6 bases and J 8 bases, with 23 bases left between them. The CDR3 bases are TGTGCCAGCAGCCGATTGACAGTTAAGTCAATCAAGCCCCAGCATTTT. Encoded protein: CASSRLTVKSIKPQHF.

This clone appeared a few times. The gene calls are TRBV6-6 and TRBJ1-1, with 11 nucleotides matching TRBD1. The junction had 6 bases not matched to a gene; V was cut back by 2 bases and J by 4 bases. The CDR3 totals 16 residues. The V gene's germline CDR1 is MNHNY and CDR2 SVGAGI (reference sequence). CDR3 region: CASSYAGTGGITEAFF. CDR3 bases: TGTGCCAGCAGTTACGCGGGGACAGGGGGTATCACTGAAGCTTTCTTT.

The V and J genes are TRBV2 and TRBJ1-1; 10 bases match TRBD1. Germline CDR1 reads SNHLY; CDR2 reads FYNNEI. The CDR3 consists of 12 residues. The trim removed 7 bases at V and 8 bases at J, leaving 4 bases unmatched. CDR3 amino acids: CASTLDRGEAFF. The CDR3 coding sequence is TGTGCCAGCACATTGGACAGGGGGGAAGCTTTCTTT. Together with reference TRBV2 and TRBJ1-1, the CDR3 gives the full variable domain: EPEVTQTPSHQVTQMGQEVILRCVPISNHLYFYWYRQILGQKVEFLVSFYNNEISEKSEIFDDQFSVERPDGSNFTLKIRSTKLEDSAMYFCASTLDRGEAFFGQGTRLTVV.

The genes are TRBV7-3 and TRBJ2-1; tentative D call: TRBD2 (6 bases). Germline V CDR1 and CDR2: SGHTA, FQGTGA. This CDR3 contains 15 residues. V dropped 5 bases and J dropped 10 bases, with 21 bases sitting between them. The CDR3 reads CASSPHGTQFLEQFF. CDR3 DNA sequence: TGTGCCAGCAGCCCCCACGGGACTCAATTTCTCGAGCAGTTCTTC.

V gene TRBV18 combines with J gene TRBJ2-3; D gene unclear. V lost 5 bases and J 0 bases, leaving 12 bases between the germline ends. The length of the CDR3 is 15 residues. Germline values: CDR1 KGHSH, CDR2 LQKENI. This CDR3 is CASSSTSTSTDTQYF. DNA for the CDR3: TGTGCCAGCTCATCGACATCTACTAGCACAGATACGCAGTATTTT.

The chain is built from TRBV28 and TRBJ1-1; 7 bases are a match to TRBD1. The CDR3 covers 17 residues. Germline lookup yields CDR1 MDHEN and CDR2 SYDVKM. The V gene end was trimmed by 7 bases and the J gene end by 3 bases; junction bases not matched to a gene: 17. The DNA of the CDR3 is TGTGCCAGCACCACGATGCTCCATGACAGGGAGGACACTGAAGCTTTCTTT. It is translated as CASTTMLHDREDTEAFF.

There are a few counts of this clone. The chain has TRBV7-9 and TRBJ2-1, with 8 bases identical to TRBD2. The germline V gene encodes CDR1 SEHNR and CDR2 FQNEAQ (reference sequence). The CDR3 extends over 13 amino acids. V lost 8 bases, J lost 8 bases, and 8 bases stayed unmatched. CDR3 sequence (DNA): TGTGCCAGCCGGCGGGGGGACGGGCATGAGCAGTTCTTC. This codes for CASRRGDGHEQFF.

The V and J genes are TRBV28 and TRBJ1-5, with D unclear. The V end lost 2 bases, the J end lost 4 bases, and 6 bases lay between the germline ends. The CDR3 sequence is 13 residues long. Germline V lookup: CDR1 MDHEN, CDR2 SYDVKM. CDR3 sequence: CASSLAGNQPQHF. In nucleotides, the CDR3 is TGTGCCAGCAGTTTAGCAGGTAATCAGCCCCAGCATTTT.

This rearrangement joins TRBV30 to TRBJ2-7, with D perhaps TRBD1 (6 bases). This CDR3 is 13 amino acids long. Germline values: CDR1 GTSNPN, CDR2 SVGIG (reference sequence). V was clipped by 6 bases and J by 1 base, with 13 bases between them. The CDR3 coding sequence is TGTGCCTGTTATAGGACAGTTTCCTACGAGCAGTACTTC. Translated, it gives CACYRTVSYEQYF.

This sequence joins TRBV13 and TRBJ2-1; D is perhaps TRBD1 (5 bases). V lost 4 bases and J 1 base, leaving 14 bases between the germline ends. This CDR3 spans 16 amino acids. Per germline, CDR1 PRHDT and CDR2 FYEKMQ (reference sequence). In DNA form, the CDR3 reads TGTGCCAGCAGCTCCTTGACGTCAGGGTCCTACAATGAGCAGTTCTTC. Its translation: CASSSLTSGSYNEQFF.

This chain joins TRBV30 and TRBJ2-4; D is unresolved. Germline V gene lookup returns CDR1 GTSNPN and CDR2 SVGIG (reference sequence). Trimming removed 2 bases from V and 0 bases from J, with 5 bases in between. The CDR3 runs 13 residues. CDR3 residues: CAWSSLAKNIQYF. The CDR3 DNA is TGTGCCTGGAGTTCCTTAGCCAAAAACATTCAGTACTTC.